The 3 T cell receptor beta chains below were found in one sample sequenced in a study of shared clonotypes between healthy human individuals. Libraries were prepared by immunoSEQ multiplex PCR; TCRdb keeps only in-frame clonotypes and omits some of them. The sample yields more than 400,000 clones, 96% seen once. The sample taken for sequencing was naive CD4+ T cells sorted from blood. Subset reported: CD45RA+ positively selected. The source of these receptors is a woman between 25 and 40 years old in good health.

The V call is TRBV7-7, the J call TRBJ2-1; a possible D gene is TRBD2 (5 bases). The CDR3 extends over 15 amino acids. V gave up 9 bases and J gave up 6 bases, with 21 bases separating them. The germline V gene encodes CDR1 SSHAT and CDR2 FNYEAQ (reference sequence). The CDR3: CASKLSEPPVNEQFF. CDR3 in DNA: TGTGCCAGTAAACTTAGCGAGCCGCCAGTCAATGAGCAGTTCTTC.

This clone was recorded once. The chain couples TRBV5-1 to TRBJ2-5; TRBD2 might be the D (5 bases). The J call could be wrong; TRBJ2-7 is a better fit for the DNA end. CDR3 length: 15 residues. Per the germline V gene, CDR1 is SGHRS and CDR2 is YFSETQ. CDR3 in amino acids: CASSFGSGAPYEQYF. The CDR3 region has the DNA TGCGCCAGCAGCTTCGGCAGCGGAGCCCCCTACGAGCAGTACTTC.

This chain uses TRBV28 with TRBJ1-2; TRBD1 matches at 8 bases. The CDR3 runs 12 residues. The germline V gene has CDR1 MDHEN and CDR2 SYDVKM. The J segment lost 6 bases and the V segment lost 10 bases, leaving 7 bases of the junction unmatched. Here the CDR3 DNA reads TGTGCCACCAAAACAGGGGGACATGGCTACACCTTC. Translation: CATKTGGHGYTF.